This T cell receptor (beta chain) is from a study of cytomegalovirus exposure and HLA in healthy donors. Findings and limits, study-wide: According to an earlier analysis, most TCR beta V segments yielded productive rearrangements about 87% or about 30% of the time. In presence/absence analyses, roughly uniform sequencing depth across donors was assumed. Immune exposure information comprised only CMV serostatus. Several V segments, TRBV6-2 and TRBV6-3 among them, could not be told apart and were dropped.

Germline loops: CDR1 KGHSH, CDR2 LQKENI. The CDR3 has 14 residues. Trimming removed 5 bases from V and 0 bases from J; junction bases left unmatched: 3. Remarks on this clone: What it binds is unknown.

PCR involved 60 Vbeta and 13 Jbeta primers. Generated by immunoSEQ multiplex PCR, the TCRdb table keeps only in-frame clones and is missing some. The data show about 64,000 clones, and the top ten clones hold about 3.6%. The sample taken for sequencing was PBMCs. The chain employs TRBV18 and TRBJ1-1, with 7 positions matching TRBD1. The receptor comes from a woman aged 18-35 years in good health and CMV-seronegative. The CDR3 bases are TGTGCCAGCTCAGCGGGACAGATGAACACTGAAGCTTTCTTT. This translates into CASSAGQMNTEAFF.